Following are 27 T cell receptor beta chains from one sample sequenced in a study of OX40 agonist ivuxolimab in advanced cancers. Clones were sequenced by immunoSEQ multiplex PCR, and TCRdb holds only the in-frame ones, with some missing. The profile shows under 95,000 clones, 86% of them singletons. The source was CD4+ or CD8+ T cells sorted from blood, collected in a trial of the OX40 agonist ivuxolimab. These TCRs come from an adult with an advanced solid tumor such as melanoma, head and neck, liver or kidney cancer.

The chain uses TRBV19 and TRBJ2-3; maybe TRBD2 (7 bases). Germline CDR1 reads LNHDA; CDR2 reads SQIVND (reference sequence). This CDR3 spans 12 amino acids. V gave up 8 bases and J gave up 3 bases, with 9 bases separating them. This chain's CDR3 is CASEGGTDTQYF. In nucleotides, the CDR3 is TGTGCCAGTGAGGGGGGGACAGATACGCAGTATTTT.

The chain carries TRBV28 and TRBJ2-7; D gene uncertain. There are 14 residues in the CDR3. V gave up 2 bases and J gave up 0 bases, with 8 bases separating them. CDR1 and CDR2 from the germline V gene are MDHEN and SYDVKM. The CDR3 coding sequence is TGTGCCAGCAGTTTAATCGGTCTCTCCTACGAGCAGTACTTC. Protein: CASSLIGLSYEQYF.

V gene TRBV11-1 combines with J gene TRBJ2-1; unclear D gene. Deletions cut 3 bases from V and 6 bases from J, with 18 bases between. In germline, CDR1 is SGHAT, CDR2 FQDESV (reference sequence). CDR3 length: 16 residues. CDR3 protein: CASSFPGLALINEQFF. The CDR3 DNA reads as TGTGCCAGCAGCTTCCCCGGCCTTGCCCTCATCAATGAGCAGTTCTTC.

The V call is TRBV25-1, the J call TRBJ1-4, with 11 bases matching TRBD1. Germline CDR1 and CDR2: MGHDK and SYGVNS. This CDR3 is built from 15 residues. Trimming cost V 4 bases and J 14 bases; bases outside gene matches: 12. The CDR3 here is CASSAPDRGRFQLFF. The CDR3 DNA follows: TGTGCCAGCAGTGCCCCGGACAGGGGGCGTTTTCAGCTGTTTTTT.

The V call is TRBV19, the J call TRBJ2-1; D is unclear. The CDR3 sequence is 14 residues long. Trimming pared 5 bases from V and 3 bases from J, leaving 11 bases between. Germline V gene sequence: CDR1 LNHDA, CDR2 SQIVND (reference sequence). The CDR3 region has the DNA TGTGCCAGTAGTTACGTCCCCGACTACAATGAGCAGTTCTTC. Its protein product is CASSYVPDYNEQFF. Complete variable domain (other parts from reference TRBV19 and TRBJ2-1): DGGITQSPKYLFRKEGQNVTLSCEQNLNHDAMYWYRQDPGQGLRLIYYSQIVNDFQKGDIAEGYSVSREKKESFPLTVTSAQKNPTAFYLCASSYVPDYNEQFFGPGTRLTVL.

The rearrangement joins TRBV15 to TRBJ2-1, with 11 bases identical to TRBD2. This CDR3 contains 15 residues. V shed 4 bases and J 9 bases; nucleotides not matched to a gene: 8. CDR1 and CDR2 (germline): LNHNV, YYDKDF (reference sequence). CDR3 bases: TGTGCCACCAGCAACCTAGCGGGAGGAGAGGGTGAGCAGTTCTTC. Protein: CATSNLAGGEGEQFF.

The J gene is TRBJ1-2, the V gene TRBV27; the match to TRBD1 covers 8 bases. This CDR3 contains 14 residues. Germline CDR1 reads MNHEY; CDR2 reads SMNVEV (reference sequence). Germline trimming cut 8 bases from V and 2 bases from J; bases unmatched to any gene: 7. CDR3 DNA sequence: TGTGCCAGCCGCCCGGACAGGGTGAACTATGGCTACACCTTC. Translating it yields CASRPDRVNYGYTF.

The chain carries TRBV19 and TRBJ2-3, with a possible D match to TRBD2 (6 bases). Trimming took 3 bases from V and 10 from J, leaving 17 bases between them. Germline values: CDR1 LNHDA, CDR2 SQIVND (reference sequence). The CDR3 is 14 residues long. This CDR3 reads CASSIGDAGGAQYF. CDR3 in DNA: TGTGCCAGTAGTATTGGTGACGCAGGAGGGGCGCAGTATTTT. Looking up the rest from reference TRBV19 and TRBJ2-3 gives the full variable domain: DGGITQSPKYLFRKEGQNVTLSCEQNLNHDAMYWYRQDPGQGLRLIYYSQIVNDFQKGDIAEGYSVSREKKESFPLTVTSAQKNPTAFYLCASSIGDAGGAQYFGPGTRLTVL.

The CDR3 loop reads CASSPQLDRNTEAFF. CDR3 DNA: TGCGCCAGCAGCCCCCAGCTCGACAGGAACACTGAAGCTTTCTTT. V and J are TRBV5-1 and TRBJ1-1; TRBD1 is a possible D gene (5 bases). V lost 4 bases and J 1 base, leaving 14 bases between the germline ends. Looked up from germline, CDR1 is SGHRS and CDR2 is YFSETQ. This CDR3 comprises 15 residues.

The rearrangement uses TRBV25-1 and TRBJ2-5; 8 nucleotides match TRBD2. The CDR3 is 16 residues long. CDR1 MGHDK and CDR2 SYGVNS come from the germline V gene. The V and J ends lost 3 bases and 1 base, in that order; junction bases with no gene match: 7. Here the CDR3 reads CASSDPREGPQETQYF. Written as DNA, the CDR3 is TGTGCCAGCAGTGATCCCCGGGAGGGCCCCCAAGAGACCCAGTACTTC.

The gene calls are TRBV15 and TRBJ2-5, with a possible D match to TRBD2 (7 bases). V was clipped by 0 bases and J by 4 bases, with 21 bases between them. The germline V gene encodes CDR1 LNHNV and CDR2 YYDKDF (reference sequence). The CDR3 runs to 18 residues. The CDR3, as DNA: TGTGCCACCAGCAGAGATCTGAAGGGGGACTATCTACCAGAGACCCAGTACTTC. Translated: CATSRDLKGDYLPETQYF. Full variable domain (remainder filled in from reference TRBV15 and TRBJ2-5): DAMVIQNPRYQVTQFGKPVTLSCSQTLNHNVMYWYQQKSSQAPKLLFHYYDKDFNNEADTPDNFQSRRPNTSFCFLDIRSPGLGDTAMYLCATSRDLKGDYLPETQYFGPGTRLLVL.

This clone was counted once. V usage is TRBV6-1 and J usage is TRBJ2-6, with D possibly TRBD1 on 6 matching bases. The CDR3 loop spans 14 amino acids. With 10 bases removed from V and 4 bases from J, the gap between germline ends came to 14 bases. Germline V gives CDR1 MNHNS, CDR2 SASEGT. The CDR3 here is CATRGMVGANVLTF. CDR3 coding DNA: TGTGCCACGAGGGGGATGGTGGGGGCCAACGTCCTGACTTTC.

A few counts support this clone. The chain joins TRBV10-3 to TRBJ1-1, with D unresolved. Per germline, CDR1 ENHRY and CDR2 SYGVKD. Trimming stripped 6 bases from V and 0 bases from J, with 17 bases between. The CDR3 totals 16 residues. The CDR3 nucleotides read TGTGCCATCAGAGAGCCTGCCGGAGTCATGAACACTGAAGCTTTCTTT. Residues: CAIREPAGVMNTEAFF.

The chain is built from TRBV15 and TRBJ2-1; TRBD2 is a possible D gene (7 bases). The V and J ends lost 1 base and 3 bases respectively, with 10 bases between them. This CDR3 is 15 amino acids long. CDR1 is LNHNV and CDR2 is YYDKDF in the germline V gene (reference sequence). Here the CDR3 DNA reads TGTGCCACCAGCAGAGCGGGGGGCCTCTACAATGAGCAGTTCTTC. Translated, it gives CATSRAGGLYNEQFF.

V is TRBV6-4 and J is TRBJ2-2; 7 positions match TRBD1. CDR1 is MRHNA, CDR2 SNTAGT, per germline. The CDR3 sequence is 13 residues long. V gave up 6 bases and J gave up 3 bases; unmatched junction bases: 1. CDR3 protein: CASSGQDTGELFF. In DNA form, the CDR3 reads TGTGCCAGCAGCGGACAGGACACCGGGGAGCTGTTTTTT.

J is TRBJ2-1 and V is TRBV19; D might be TRBD1 or TRBD2, each matching 5 bases. The germline gives CDR1 LNHDA, CDR2 SQIVND (reference sequence). CDR3 size: 14 residues. Deletions cut 6 bases from V and 7 bases from J, with 16 bases between. This CDR3 is CASRPQGRENEQFF. CDR3 DNA: TGTGCCAGTAGGCCTCAGGGACGTGAAAATGAGCAGTTCTTC.

This clone was observed once. V and J are TRBV27 and TRBJ2-1; 8 positions agree with TRBD1. Germline trimming cut 4 bases from V and 6 bases from J; bases unmatched to any gene: 11. Germline V CDR1 and CDR2: MNHEY, SMNVEV (reference sequence). This CDR3 spans 16 amino acids. The CDR3 DNA is TGTGCCAGCAGTTACACCGGGACAGGATTGGTCAATGAGCAGTTCTTC. It specifies CASSYTGTGLVNEQFF.

This clone was observed a few times. The chain recombines TRBV6-4 with TRBJ1-1, with D unresolved. Germline values: CDR1 MRHNA, CDR2 SNTAGT. The CDR3 totals 14 residues. V lost 2 bases, J lost 3 bases, and 10 bases lay in between. CDR3 loop: CASSDGFSDTEAFF. The DNA for the CDR3 is TGTGCCAGCAGTGACGGGTTTTCGGACACTGAAGCTTTCTTT.

This clone has a handful of counts. V is TRBV5-1 and J is TRBJ2-7; 10 positions match TRBD1. CDR1 and CDR2 from the germline V gene are SGHRS and YFSETQ. V shed 0 bases and J 4 bases; nucleotides not matched to a gene: 4. This CDR3 is 15 amino acids long. Here the CDR3 reads CASSLAGTGAYEQYF. The CDR3 DNA follows: TGCGCCAGCAGCTTGGCCGGGACAGGGGCTTACGAGCAGTACTTC.

The chain has TRBV27 and TRBJ2-5; 14 bases are a match to TRBD2. The germline CDR1 and CDR2 sequences are MNHEY and SMNVEV (reference sequence). Germline trimming cut 5 bases from V and 4 bases from J; bases unmatched to any gene: 9. The CDR3 covers 17 residues. The CDR3: CASSPLGLAGVGETQYF. CDR3 coding DNA: TGTGCCAGCAGTCCGTTGGGACTAGCGGGAGTCGGAGAGACCCAGTACTTC.

This clone appeared a single time. The rearrangement links TRBV7-7 to TRBJ2-2, with a tentative D call TRBD2 (6 bases). The ends were cut back, 4 bases at V and 2 bases at J, with 8 bases in the middle. CDR3 length equals 14 residues. The germline V gene encodes CDR1 SSHAT and CDR2 FNYEAQ (reference sequence). The CDR3 nucleotides are TGTGCCAGCAGCTGGAGGGTTAACACCGGGGAGCTGTTTTTT. Residues: CASSWRVNTGELFF.

This clone was counted a single time. The chain has TRBV27 and TRBJ2-7, with TRBD1 identical over 8 bases. The CDR3 consists of 14 residues. CDR1 and CDR2 from the germline V gene are MNHEY and SMNVEV (reference sequence). J gave up 0 bases and V 4 bases, and 2 bases lay outside the gene matches. For the CDR3, the DNA is TGTGCCAGCAGTTGGGACAGGCACTCCTACGAGCAGTACTTC. Its protein is CASSWDRHSYEQYF.

V gene TRBV9 combines with J gene TRBJ2-3, with D perhaps TRBD2 (7 bases). Germline V gene sequence: CDR1 SGDLS, CDR2 YYNGEE. The CDR3 contains 17 residues. Trimming took 4 bases from V and 1 from J, leaving 19 bases between them. Written as DNA, the CDR3 is TGTGCCAGCAGCCCGAGTGGGGGGGCCTTGGGCACAGATACGCAGTATTTT. Amino acids: CASSPSGGALGTDTQYF. The whole variable domain, remainder taken from reference TRBV9 and TRBJ2-3, is DSGVTQTPKHLITATGQRVTLRCSPRSGDLSVYWYQQSLDQGLQFLIQYYNGEERAKGNILERFSAQQFPDLHSELNLSSLELGDSALYFCASSPSGGALGTDTQYFGPGTRLTVL.

The gene calls are TRBV5-4 and TRBJ1-3; D not resolved. The V end was cut by 4 bases, the J end by 9 bases, with 17 bases between. This CDR3 is built from 14 residues. Looked up from germline, CDR1 is SGHNT and CDR2 is YYREEE (reference sequence). CDR3 DNA sequence: TGTGCCAGCAGCGCTACAGAGGCCCGGGGCACCATATATTTT. Protein sequence: CASSATEARGTIYF.

The chain recombines TRBV6-1 with TRBJ1-6, with TRBD1 matching 10 bases. V lost 6 bases, J lost 16 bases, and 12 bases stayed unmatched. Germline V gene lookup returns CDR1 MNHNS and CDR2 SASEGT. This CDR3 has 14 amino acids. CDR3 in amino acids: CASSPTGGTTPLHF. As DNA, the CDR3 is TGTGCCAGCAGCCCGACAGGGGGCACCACGCCACTCCACTTT.

In this sample, this clone turned up once. This sequence joins TRBV7-3 and TRBJ2-1; D might be TRBD2 (5 bases). Per germline, CDR1 SGHTA and CDR2 FQGTGA. V lost 5 bases and J lost 0, with 14 bases in between. The CDR3 loop spans 16 amino acids. The CDR3 DNA follows: TGTGCCAGCAGCCCAGCCAGCGGTTTCTCCTACAATGAGCAGTTCTTC. Residues: CASSPASGFSYNEQFF.

The gene calls are TRBV2 and TRBJ2-2; 12 positions match TRBD1. V shed 7 bases, J shed 6 bases, and the junction held 9 bases outside the gene matches. This CDR3 is 16 amino acids long. CDR1 and CDR2 (germline): SNHLY, FYNNEI. CDR3 bases: TGTGCCAGCACGGGACAGGGGGCAGTAAGGGCCGGGGAGCTGTTTTTT. Translating gives CASTGQGAVRAGELFF.